The 7 T cell receptor beta chains below all came from one sample that was sequenced in a study of blood T cell repertoires in COVID-19. Assay used: immunoSEQ multiplex PCR; TCRdb lists only in-frame clones, some missing. Of over 130,000 clones listed, 60% to 80% are singletons. Sequences were obtained from peripheral blood. The receptors were gathered from a woman aged 45 to 65 with active or convalescent COVID-19.

The chain combines TRBV6-5 with TRBJ1-2, with D uncertain. Trimming took 2 bases from V and 4 from J, leaving 14 bases between them. CDR1 MNHEY and CDR2 SVGAGI come from the germline V gene. This CDR3 contains 15 residues. CDR3 nucleotide sequence: TGTGCCAGCAGTTACCGCGAGCGGGAGACCTATGGCTACACCTTC. Translated: CASSYRERETYGYTF.

J is TRBJ2-3 and V is TRBV10-3; D ambiguous. The germline V gene encodes CDR1 ENHRY and CDR2 SYGVKD. The CDR3 contains 13 residues. V lost 4 bases and J 4 bases, leaving 9 bases between the germline ends. The CDR3 region has the DNA TGTGCCATCAGTGCCTTGACTGCAGATACGCAGTATTTT. Amino acids: CAISALTADTQYF.

The V gene is TRBV4-3, the J gene TRBJ2-5; D remains unclear. This CDR3 has 15 residues. Trimming cost V 0 bases and J 5 bases, with 13 bases left between them. CDR1 is LGHNA, CDR2 YSLEER, per germline. CDR3 region: CASSQEGGLWETQYF. CDR3 DNA: TGCGCCAGCAGCCAAGAAGGCGGTCTGTGGGAGACCCAGTACTTC.

The chain combines TRBV20-1 with TRBJ2-7, with 7 bases matching TRBD1. CDR1 DFQATT and CDR2 SNEGSKA come from the germline V gene (reference sequence). With V trimmed by 3 bases and J by 0 bases, 5 bases remained unmatched. CDR3 size: 14 residues. Here the CDR3 reads CSASPGQISYEQYF. DNA of the CDR3: TGCAGTGCTAGTCCGGGACAGATCTCCTACGAGCAGTACTTC.

The CDR3 region has the DNA TGTGCCTGGAGTGACTCCCCGTTCCAAGATGGCTACACCTTC. It codes for CAWSDSPFQDGYTF. V gene TRBV30 combines with J gene TRBJ1-2, with no clear D. Germline CDR1 reads GTSNPN; CDR2 reads SVGIG (reference sequence). The CDR3 has 14 residues. The V gene lost 1 base and the J gene lost 6 bases, with 15 bases spanning the gap.

This clone appeared a few times. The CDR3 here is CASSPGGLRGETQYF. As DNA, the CDR3 is TGTGCCAGCAGCCCAGGGGGCCTAAGGGGGGAGACCCAGTACTTC. V usage is TRBV11-2 and J usage is TRBJ2-5, with 8 bases that match TRBD1. Germline V gives CDR1 SGHAT, CDR2 FQNNGV. Losses at the gene ends were 5 bases for V and 5 bases for J; bases not matched to a gene: 10. CDR3 length equals 15 residues.

The chain joins TRBV5-1 to TRBJ2-1; 7 bases are shared with TRBD2. With V trimmed by 1 base and J by 1 base, 8 bases remained unmatched. The CDR3 covers 17 residues. CDR1 SGHRS and CDR2 YFSETQ come from the germline V gene. CDR3: CASSLTSGTNSYNEQFF. The CDR3 nucleotides read TGCGCCAGCAGCTTGACCTCCGGGACTAATTCCTACAATGAGCAGTTCTTC.